This TCR beta chain was identified during a study of cytomegalovirus exposure and HLA in healthy donors. The study, taken as a whole, reports: The authors enumerated around 150 TCR beta chains as linked to cytomegalovirus. In a later analysis, HLA-associated TCR beta chains were more clonally expanded than equally common others. The authors later found TCR association rates varying by HLA locus, with DRB1 most and HLA-C fewest.

A remark on this clone: Its cognate antigen is unknown.

The J segment lost 0 bases and the V segment lost 4 bases, leaving 4 bases of the junction unmatched. The CDR3 totals 16 residues. Germline CDR1 is SGHNT and CDR2 is YYREEE (reference sequence). The PCR was carried out with 60 Vbeta primers and 13 Jbeta primers. The data were produced by immunoSEQ multiplex PCR, yet TCRdb's version contains in-frame clones alone and is incomplete. Found here are about 170,000 clones; the top ten clones hold 0.7% to 0.8%. Sequenced input: PBMCs. The source is a woman aged 18-29 years in good health and CMV-seropositive. The chain couples TRBV5-4 to TRBJ2-1; 10 bases align to TRBD2. The CDR3 DNA follows: TGTGCCAGCAGCCAAGCTAGCGGGAGCTCCTACAATGAGCAGTTCTTC. Translating it yields CASSQASGSSYNEQFF.